Below, 27 T cell receptor beta chains from the same sample are listed, as sequenced in a study of CD8 T cells in ankylosing spondylitis. TCRdb analysed the 5' RACE reads with MiXCR anew, one entry per CDR3 protein. The repertoire holds about 150,000 distinct CDR3 sequences, with roughly 44% as singletons. Sequences were obtained from synovial fluid, either unsorted or a sorted T cell fraction (not recorded which). The receptors were sampled from a male donor with ankylosing spondylitis.

This clonotype was observed a few times. The chain joins TRBV7-2 to TRBJ2-4, with TRBD1 matching over 12 bases. Germline V CDR1 and CDR2: SGHTA, FQGNSA. V lost 5 bases, J lost 8 bases, and 4 bases stayed unmatched. The CDR3 loop spans 14 amino acids. CDR3 amino acids: CASSPGQGAYIQYF. The CDR3 coding sequence is TGTGCCAGCAGCCCGGGACAGGGGGCTTACATTCAGTACTTC. The variable domain in full, with the rest retrieved from reference TRBV7-2 and TRBJ2-4, is GAGVSQSPSNKVTEKGKDVELRCDPISGHTALYWYRQSLGQGLEFLIYFQGNSAPDKSGLPSDRFSAERTGGSVSTLTIQRTQQEDSAVYLCASSPGQGAYIQYFGAGTRLSVL.

This clonotype was seen more than once but under ten times. V and J are TRBV27 and TRBJ1-5, with a weak D call TRBD1 (6 bases). V was shortened by 6 bases and J by 6 bases, with 21 bases between the two germline ends. The length of the CDR3 is 16 residues. Germline CDR1 and CDR2: MNHEY and SMNVEV (reference sequence). Here the CDR3 DNA reads TGTGCCAGCAGCCCCTCGGGAACAGGGTGGGTTCAGCCCCAGCATTTT. Residues: CASSPSGTGWVQPQHF.

This chain uses TRBV5-6 with TRBJ2-3, with D possibly matching TRBD2 (6 bases). The ends were cut back, 1 base at V and 4 bases at J, with 25 bases in the middle. The germline V gene encodes CDR1 SGHDT and CDR2 YYEEEE. The CDR3 has 19 residues. CDR3 in DNA: TGTGCCAGCAGCTTGTTGGACCCCGCGGGACGCCGCTCGGCAGATACGCAGTATTTT. Its translation is CASSLLDPAGRRSADTQYF.

This clonotype was counted a few times. The J gene is TRBJ2-7, the V gene TRBV11-1; TRBD2 matches 14 bases. With 5 bases clipped from V and 0 bases from J, the junction kept 12 bases outside the gene matches. The CDR3 has 19 residues. CDR1 is SGHAT and CDR2 is FQDESV in the germline V gene (reference sequence). The CDR3 loop is CASSPTSTSGRGLSYEQYF. CDR3 bases: TGTGCCAGCAGCCCAACTTCGACTAGCGGGAGGGGCCTCTCCTACGAGCAGTACTTC.

This clonotype has only one observation. This rearrangement joins TRBV11-1 to TRBJ1-2, with D perhaps matching TRBD1 (6 bases). CDR1 and CDR2 from the germline V gene are SGHAT and FQDESV (reference sequence). This CDR3 contains 15 residues. Deletions cut 0 bases from V and 5 bases from J, with 13 bases between. CDR3 coding DNA: TGTGCCAGCAGCTTAGCTGTGGGGGACATGTATGGCTACACCTTC. Amino acids: CASSLAVGDMYGYTF.

This clonotype was seen only a few times. Written as DNA, the CDR3 is TGTGCCAGTAGTATAGGGGGGCAGTCCTACAATGAGCAGTTCTTC. Protein: CASSIGGQSYNEQFF. The chain employs TRBV19 and TRBJ2-1; possible D gene TRBD1, 6 bases. The V gene lost 1 base and the J gene lost 1 base, with 8 bases spanning the gap. Germline loops: CDR1 LNHDA, CDR2 SQIVND (reference sequence). This CDR3 is 15 amino acids long.

The chain combines TRBV2 with TRBJ1-2; a possible D gene is TRBD1 (5 bases). The CDR3 covers 16 residues. CDR1 SNHLY and CDR2 FYNNEI come from the germline V gene. V shed 2 bases and J shed 2 bases, with 15 bases lying between them. CDR3 loop: CASSESLDGTNYGYTF. In nucleotides, the CDR3 is TGTGCCAGCAGTGAATCCCTCGACGGGACGAACTATGGCTACACCTTC.

This rearrangement joins TRBV4-3 to TRBJ2-2, with D possibly being TRBD1 (5 bases). The CDR3 totals 20 residues. Germline V gene data show CDR1 as LGHNA and CDR2 as YSLEER. The germline V and J ends were trimmed by 4 bases and 1 base, with 25 bases remaining between them. Here the CDR3 DNA reads TGCGCCAGCAGCCCACAGGCCCCCCTGGAGCTCCTTAGGAACACCGGGGAGCTGTTTTTT. This sequence encodes CASSPQAPLELLRNTGELFF.

This sequence joins TRBV5-1 and TRBJ1-1, with D unclear. The CDR3 runs to 15 residues. Trimming removed 3 bases from V and 1 base from J, with 13 bases in between. Per the germline V gene, CDR1 is SGHRS and CDR2 is YFSETQ. The CDR3 DNA reads TGCGCCAGCAGCTCTCGCAGGAGCCCGAACACTGAAGCTTTCTTT. Residues: CASSSRRSPNTEAFF.

The chain couples TRBV27 to TRBJ2-7, with 8 bases aligning to TRBD1. The CDR3 loop spans 16 amino acids. Germline CDR1 MNHEY, CDR2 SMNVEV (reference sequence). The trim removed 4 bases at V and 3 bases at J, leaving 11 bases unmatched. CDR3 sequence reads: CASSSPSRDRNYEQYF. The CDR3 DNA reads as TGTGCCAGCAGTTCCCCTTCCCGGGACAGGAACTACGAGCAGTACTTC.

There are many counts of this clonotype. The V gene is TRBV20-1, the J gene TRBJ2-5; D not resolved. Germline-derived CDR1 and CDR2 are DFQATT and SNEGSKA (reference sequence). This CDR3 contains 10 residues. The V and J ends lost 8 bases and 3 bases respectively, with 7 bases between them. CDR3 protein: CSPEEETQYF. The CDR3 region has the DNA TGCAGTCCCGAGGAAGAGACCCAGTACTTC.

This clonotype was found a few times. The chain is built from TRBV20-1 and TRBJ2-1; no clear D gene. Germline lookup yields CDR1 DFQATT and CDR2 SNEGSKA (reference sequence). V was cut by 8 bases and J by 0 bases, with 11 bases left in between. The CDR3 totals 13 residues. The DNA of the CDR3 is TGCAGTTTTACTTTGAGCTCCTACAATGAGCAGTTCTTC. Translation gives CSFTLSSYNEQFF.

In this sample, this clonotype turned up a few times. The chain has TRBV6-1 and TRBJ2-2; 12 nucleotides agree with TRBD2. CDR3 length: 15 residues. With 7 bases clipped from V and 6 bases from J, the junction kept 6 bases outside the gene matches. CDR1 and CDR2 from the germline V gene are MNHNS and SASEGT. CDR3 nucleotide sequence: TGTGCCAGCACTCGACTAGCGGGAGAAGCCGGGGAGCTGTTTTTT. This gives the protein CASTRLAGEAGELFF.

There are a few counts of this clonotype. V and J are TRBV5-1 and TRBJ2-3; D may be TRBD2 (6 bases). Trimming shortened V by 4 bases and J by 14 bases, and 20 bases separated the two germline ends. CDR3 length: 13 amino acids. CDR1 is SGHRS, CDR2 YFSETQ, per germline. The CDR3 region is CASSPAGRHRGYF. The CDR3 region has the DNA TGCGCCAGCAGCCCGGCGGGGAGGCACCGGGGGTATTTT.

A few counts support this clonotype. V usage is TRBV12-3 or TRBV12-4 and J usage is TRBJ1-1, with 7 bases that match TRBD1. The CDR3 runs to 12 residues. Trimming at V came to 6 bases and at J to 7 bases, leaving 5 bases not matched to a gene. Written as DNA, the CDR3 is TGTGCCAGCAGCCAGGACAGGATTGAAGCTTTCTTT. Translation: CASSQDRIEAFF.

The rearrangement links TRBV29-1 to TRBJ1-1; D remains unclear. Germline CDR1 is SQVTM and CDR2 is ANQGSEA. Trimming pared 7 bases from V and 8 bases from J, leaving 26 bases between. The CDR3 runs to 15 residues. This CDR3 reads CSAEVGPIRPSEAFF. The DNA of the CDR3 is TGCAGCGCTGAGGTAGGTCCGATACGACCATCGGAAGCTTTCTTT.

V gene TRBV11-2 combines with J gene TRBJ1-4; D ambiguous. Germline V gene sequence: CDR1 SGHAT, CDR2 FQNNGV. V lost 5 bases to trimming and J lost 4 bases, with 14 bases between them. The CDR3 extends over 15 amino acids. CDR3 sequence: CASSKRPAGNEKLFF. Written as DNA, the CDR3 is TGTGCCAGCAGCAAACGGCCGGCGGGTAATGAAAAACTGTTTTTT.

This clonotype has more than one count but fewer than ten. The chain couples TRBV28 to TRBJ2-3; TRBD2 matches at 7 bases. The junction had 16 bases not matched to a gene; V was cut back by 5 bases and J by 2 bases. The CDR3 runs to 18 residues. Germline V lookup: CDR1 MDHEN, CDR2 SYDVKM. CDR3 sequence: CASSPGIRRRGITDTQYF. In DNA, the CDR3 is TGTGCCAGCAGTCCAGGGATCCGACGGCGGGGGATCACAGATACGCAGTATTTT.

The V and J genes are TRBV4-2 and TRBJ2-7, with D maybe TRBD2 (6 bases). This CDR3 has 17 amino acids. Germline-derived CDR1 and CDR2 are LGHNA and YNFKEQ. Trimming shortened V by 0 bases and J by 0 bases, and 15 bases separated the two germline ends. Here the CDR3 reads CASSQEGFRGNSYEQYF. In DNA form, the CDR3 reads TGTGCCAGCAGCCAAGAAGGCTTCCGCGGGAACTCCTACGAGCAGTACTTC.

This clonotype was found many times. The chain employs TRBV7-6 and TRBJ2-7; D remains ambiguous. Per the germline V gene, CDR1 is SGHVS and CDR2 is FNYEAQ. This CDR3 is built from 13 residues. With 1 base removed from V and 3 bases from J, the gap between germline ends came to 7 bases. In DNA, the CDR3 is TGTGCCAGCAGCTTAGAACCGTTCTACGAGCAGTACTTC. It is translated as CASSLEPFYEQYF.

The chain links TRBV6-6 to TRBJ1-2, with no clear D. Germline V gene lookup returns CDR1 MNHNY and CDR2 SVGAGI (reference sequence). CDR3 length: 13 residues. V was clipped by 10 bases and J by 4 bases, with 16 bases between them. DNA of the CDR3: TGTGCCACCAAGGGTCTTTCCCTCTATGGCTACACCTTC. It is translated as CATKGLSLYGYTF.

The rearrangement links TRBV18 to TRBJ2-7; D ambiguous. The V end was cut by 3 bases, the J end by 0 bases, with 9 bases between. The CDR3 totals 14 residues. Germline loops: CDR1 KGHSH, CDR2 LQKENI. The CDR3 sequence: CASSPSPSSYEQYF. CDR3 DNA sequence: TGTGCCAGCTCACCTAGCCCAAGCTCCTACGAGCAGTACTTC.

The genes are TRBV20-1 and TRBJ2-7; 11 bases align to TRBD2. The CDR3 spans 15 residues. V lost 0 bases and J lost 2; bases outside the gene matches: 3. The germline V gene has CDR1 DFQATT and CDR2 SNEGSKA (reference sequence). The CDR3: CSARELAGGTYEQYF. CDR3 in DNA: TGCAGTGCTAGAGAGCTAGCGGGGGGTACCTACGAGCAGTACTTC.

This clonotype occurred a few times. The V gene is TRBV7-9, the J gene TRBJ2-3, with D uncertain. Germline V gene sequence: CDR1 SEHNR, CDR2 FQNEAQ (reference sequence). V dropped 3 bases and J dropped 0 bases, with 7 bases sitting between them. The CDR3 runs to 14 residues. CDR3 in DNA: TGTGCCAGCAGCTTCGTTGCTAGCACAGATACGCAGTATTTT. It codes for CASSFVASTDTQYF.

The chain links TRBV5-1 to TRBJ2-2; 9 bases agree with TRBD2. The CDR3 loop spans 13 amino acids. After removal of 5 bases from V and 6 bases from J, the junction contained 2 bases not matched to a gene. CDR1 and CDR2 (germline): SGHRS, YFSETQ. The chain's CDR3 is CASRLAGSGELFF. The CDR3 nucleotides read TGCGCCAGCAGGCTAGCGGGGTCCGGGGAGCTGTTTTTT.

This chain connects TRBV14 to TRBJ2-3; D call uncertain. V lost 3 bases, J lost 0 bases, and 16 bases lay in between. Germline V gene lookup returns CDR1 SGHDN and CDR2 FVKESK. CDR3 length equals 17 residues. CDR3 sequence reads: CASSHRSGRSSTDTQYF. The CDR3 bases are TGTGCCAGCAGCCACCGTTCCGGGCGCTCTAGCACAGATACGCAGTATTTT.

The chain uses TRBV20-1 and TRBJ2-1, with a tentative D call TRBD1 (7 bases). Germline assignment: CDR1 DFQATT and CDR2 SNEGSKA (reference sequence). V shed 5 bases and J shed 4 bases, with 12 bases lying between them. The CDR3 contains 13 residues. CDR3 nucleotide sequence: TGCAGTGCTGCGGGACAGCTTTACAATGAGCAGTTCTTC. It encodes CSAAGQLYNEQFF.